This TCR beta chain was sequenced during a study of blood T cell repertoires in COVID-19. Looking at the study overall: Acute and convalescent COVID-19 specimens originated in the United States, Italy and Spain. The cDNA or gDNA used as material had been derived from T cells, B-cell-depleted T cells, or PBMCs.

Trimming cost V 6 bases and J 2 bases, with 23 bases left between them. Germline lookup yields CDR1 MNHEY and CDR2 SMNVEV (reference sequence). CDR3 size: 18 residues. Per the authors' pipeline: Counts of nucleated cells, estimated from reference gene primer amplification, were obtained. Profiling relied on immunoSEQ multiplex PCR, and the TCRdb table lists in-frame clones only, not all of them. The D gene and trimming were derived from the DNA, and the V and J assignments and clone size from that table. The profile shows 140,000 to 150,000 clones, 81% of them singletons. This receptor was obtained from a human donor in a cohort sampled during active COVID-19. The rearrangement joins TRBV27 to TRBJ1-3; D unclear. Sequenced: peripheral blood. CDR3 loop: CASSPQYASLSTGNTIYF. CDR3 in DNA: TGTGCCAGCAGCCCCCAATATGCCTCCCTAAGTACTGGAAACACCATATATTTT.